Described below is a single TCR beta chain sequence and its context. The germline gives CDR1 SGHAT, CDR2 FQDESV (reference sequence). The V end lost 4 bases, the J end lost 12 bases, and 16 bases lay between the germline ends. The CDR3 contains 13 residues. Each CDR3 protein gets one entry after TCRdb re-called the RT-PCR reads with MiXCR. This sample has about 680,000 distinct CDR3 sequences, with over 12% found just once. The receptor was derived from a female donor in good health, serving as a healthy control. The sequencing sample was made of memory CD4+ T cells from blood. V is TRBV11-1 and J is TRBJ2-4; possible D gene TRBD1, 5 bases. DNA for the CDR3: TGTGCCAGCAGCTCTACCCGACAGACACATCAGTACTTC. This translates into CASSSTRQTHQYF.